Listed below are T cell receptor beta chains from one sample, sequenced in a study of graft-versus-host responses after intestinal transplantation. Produced via immunoSEQ multiplex PCR; TCRdb's table is partial and in-frame only. The data contain 15,000 to 20,000 clones, around nine tenths of them singletons. The sample here was PBMCs, taken more than 350 days after transplant. The receptors were sampled from a human patient who received an intestinal transplant, so some T cells may come from the graft donor. The CDR3 runs from the conserved cysteine through the conserved F or W. Each record gives: V gene, D gene, clone size, J gene, CDR3 protein, CDR3 DNA. The D gene is left open where the match is weak. Some rows mark clone size as missing; the rest say once, few, many or name a class of expanded clone.

V gene: TRBV30
D gene: -
clone size: few
J gene: TRBJ1-1
CDR3 protein: CAWSNALMNTEAFF
CDR3 DNA: TGTGCCTGGAGTAACGCACTTATGAACACTGAAGCTTTCTTT

V gene: TRBV4-2
D gene: TRBD1
clone size: -
J gene: TRBJ2-1
CDR3 protein: CASSQTGTATPYNEQFF
CDR3 DNA: TGTGCCAGCAGCCAAACCGGGACAGCTACTCCTTACAATGAGCAGTTCTTC

V gene: TRBV11-2
D gene: -
clone size: -
J gene: TRBJ2-7
CDR3 protein: CASSWWVWGSNEQYF
CDR3 DNA: TGTGCCAGCAGCTGGTGGGTTTGGGGAAGCAACGAGCAGTACTTC

V gene: TRBV7-3
D gene: -
clone size: -
J gene: TRBJ2-3
CDR3 protein: CASSLSGTDTQYF
CDR3 DNA: TGTGCCAGCAGCTTGAGCGGCACAGATACGCAGTATTTT

V gene: TRBV5-1
D gene: -
clone size: -
J gene: TRBJ1-1
CDR3 protein: CASSPSRGGEAFF
CDR3 DNA: TGCGCCAGCAGCCCCTCACGGGGGGGCGAAGCTTTCTTT

V gene: TRBV5-1
D gene: TRBD2
clone size: -
J gene: TRBJ2-1
CDR3 protein: CASSLRLLSGVSYNEQFF
CDR3 DNA: TGCGCCAGCAGCTTGAGGCTCCTTAGCGGGGTCTCCTACAATGAGCAGTTCTTC

V gene: TRBV7-3
D gene: -
clone size: -
J gene: TRBJ2-2
CDR3 protein: CASSLGMYTGELFF
CDR3 DNA: TGTGCCAGCAGCTTAGGGATGTACACCGGGGAGCTGTTTTTT

V gene: TRBV6-6
D gene: TRBD2
clone size: -
J gene: TRBJ2-7
CDR3 protein: CASSRTGGGRSYEQYF
CDR3 DNA: TGTGCCAGCAGTCGAACGGGTGGCGGGAGAAGCTACGAGCAGTACTTC

V gene: TRBV4-1
D gene: -
clone size: -
J gene: TRBJ2-1
CDR3 protein: CASSQLYDEQFF
CDR3 DNA: TGCGCCAGCAGCCAACTATACGATGAGCAGTTCTTC

V gene: TRBV2
D gene: TRBD2
clone size: -
J gene: TRBJ2-1
CDR3 protein: CATQRGSVNEQFF
CDR3 DNA: TGTGCCACCCAGCGGGGGTCTGTGAATGAGCAGTTCTTC

V gene: TRBV6-1
D gene: -
clone size: few
J gene: TRBJ2-3
CDR3 protein: CASSVQGKASDTQYF
CDR3 DNA: TGTGCCAGCAGCGTACAGGGAAAAGCGTCAGATACGCAGTATTTT

V gene: TRBV11-2
D gene: TRBD1
clone size: -
J gene: TRBJ1-2
CDR3 protein: CASSFGQGDNGYTF
CDR3 DNA: TGTGCCAGCAGCTTTGGACAGGGGGATAATGGCTACACCTTC

V gene: TRBV11-3
D gene: TRBD2
clone size: -
J gene: TRBJ2-1
CDR3 protein: CASSLGLAGGGEQFF
CDR3 DNA: TGTGCCAGCAGCTTAGGGTTAGCGGGAGGGGGTGAGCAGTTCTTC

V gene: TRBV7-9
D gene: TRBD1
clone size: -
J gene: TRBJ1-6
CDR3 protein: CASSPNRGVSPLHF
CDR3 DNA: TGTGCCAGCAGCCCTAACAGGGGCGTTTCACCCCTCCACTTT

V gene: TRBV4-1
D gene: TRBD1
clone size: -
J gene: TRBJ2-5
CDR3 protein: CASSQIPGQGLQETQYF
CDR3 DNA: TGCGCCAGCAGCCAAATACCGGGACAGGGCTTACAAGAGACCCAGTACTTC

V gene: TRBV29-1
D gene: -
clone size: -
J gene: TRBJ2-1
CDR3 protein: CSAVGGSDSSYNEQFF
CDR3 DNA: TGCAGCGCCGTCGGGGGATCGGATAGCTCCTACAATGAGCAGTTCTTC

V gene: TRBV21-1
D gene: -
clone size: -
J gene: TRBJ2-2
CDR3 protein: CASSKGAAADTGELFF
CDR3 DNA: TGTGCCAGCAGCAAAGGAGCGGCAGCGGACACCGGGGAGCTGTTTTTT

V gene: TRBV5-5
D gene: -
clone size: -
J gene: TRBJ2-5
CDR3 protein: CASSPGTGQETQYF
CDR3 DNA: TGTGCCAGCAGCCCGGGGACTGGTCAAGAGACCCAGTACTTC

V gene: TRBV4-2
D gene: TRBD2
clone size: -
J gene: TRBJ2-1
CDR3 protein: CASSQDGTSAYNEQFF
CDR3 DNA: TGTGCCAGCAGCCAAGACGGGACTAGCGCCTACAATGAGCAGTTCTTC

V gene: TRBV7-2
D gene: TRBD1
clone size: -
J gene: TRBJ2-7
CDR3 protein: CASSLAGQVLIHEQYF
CDR3 DNA: TGTGCCAGCAGCTTAGCGGGACAGGTACTCATCCACGAGCAGTACTTC

V gene: TRBV6-1
D gene: -
clone size: -
J gene: TRBJ2-5
CDR3 protein: CASSEPGTQLLKETQYF
CDR3 DNA: TGTGCCAGCAGTGAACCTGGGACCCAGCTACTGAAAGAGACCCAGTACTTC

V gene: TRBV6-5
D gene: -
clone size: -
J gene: TRBJ1-2
CDR3 protein: CASSGTVYGYTF
CDR3 DNA: TGTGCCAGCAGTGGGACTGTCTATGGCTACACCTTC

V gene: TRBV7-3
D gene: TRBD1
clone size: -
J gene: TRBJ1-1
CDR3 protein: CASSLIGTGNTEAFF
CDR3 DNA: TGTGCCAGCAGCTTAATAGGGACAGGCAACACTGAAGCTTTCTTT

V gene: TRBV14
D gene: -
clone size: -
J gene: TRBJ1-2
CDR3 protein: CASSQGRVYGYTF
CDR3 DNA: TGTGCCAGCAGCCAAGGTCGAGTCTATGGCTACACCTTC

V gene: TRBV10-2
D gene: -
clone size: few
J gene: TRBJ1-3
CDR3 protein: CASSEGLSGNTIYF
CDR3 DNA: TGCGCCAGCAGTGAGGGGCTCTCTGGAAACACCATATATTTT

V gene: TRBV11-3
D gene: TRBD2
clone size: few
J gene: TRBJ2-5
CDR3 protein: CASSTGGSPQETQYF
CDR3 DNA: TGTGCCAGCAGCACGGGGGGGAGCCCCCAAGAGACCCAGTACTTC

V gene: TRBV5-6
D gene: -
clone size: -
J gene: TRBJ1-1
CDR3 protein: CASSSPPIGTEAFF
CDR3 DNA: TGTGCCAGCAGCTCCCCACCCATAGGCACTGAAGCTTTCTTT

V gene: TRBV7-9
D gene: TRBD1
clone size: few
J gene: TRBJ1-1
CDR3 protein: CASSLGTGRTEAFF
CDR3 DNA: TGTGCCAGCAGCTTAGGGACAGGGCGTACTGAAGCTTTCTTT

V gene: TRBV11-1
D gene: -
clone size: -
J gene: TRBJ2-2
CDR3 protein: CASSSRPTNTGELFF
CDR3 DNA: TGTGCCAGCAGCTCGAGACCCACTAACACCGGGGAGCTGTTTTTT

V gene: TRBV6-6
D gene: -
clone size: once
J gene: TRBJ1-3
CDR3 protein: CASSSPTRGGNTIYF
CDR3 DNA: TGTGCCAGCAGTTCCCCTACACGAGGGGGAAACACCATATATTTT

V gene: TRBV10-2
D gene: TRBD2
clone size: -
J gene: TRBJ2-5
CDR3 protein: CASSSRGLAGGQETQYF
CDR3 DNA: TGCGCCAGCAGTAGTAGGGGACTAGCGGGGGGCCAAGAGACCCAGTACTTC

V gene: TRBV6-4
D gene: -
clone size: -
J gene: TRBJ2-1
CDR3 protein: CASSERGEGNEQFF
CDR3 DNA: TGTGCCAGCAGTGAGAGGGGCGAAGGCAATGAGCAGTTCTTC

V gene: TRBV28
D gene: -
clone size: -
J gene: TRBJ2-7
CDR3 protein: CASTSGGSSYEQYF
CDR3 DNA: TGTGCCAGCACCTCGGGCGGTTCTTCCTACGAGCAGTACTTC

V gene: TRBV7-3
D gene: TRBD1
clone size: -
J gene: TRBJ2-3
CDR3 protein: CASSLLGGRGTDTQYF
CDR3 DNA: TGTGCCAGCAGCTTACTAGGGGGCAGGGGCACAGATACGCAGTATTTT

V gene: TRBV5-1
D gene: -
clone size: -
J gene: TRBJ1-3
CDR3 protein: CASSLAGVGSSGNTIYF
CDR3 DNA: TGCGCCAGCAGCTTGGCAGGCGTGGGGAGCTCTGGAAACACCATATATTTT

V gene: TRBV4-1
D gene: -
clone size: -
J gene: TRBJ2-7
CDR3 protein: CASSQDGGSPTGEQYF
CDR3 DNA: TGTGCCAGCAGCCAAGATGGGGGAAGCCCGACGGGCGAGCAGTACTTC

V gene: TRBV7-9
D gene: TRBD1
clone size: -
J gene: TRBJ2-7
CDR3 protein: CASSPGQGYSYEQYF
CDR3 DNA: TGTGCCAGCAGCCCTGGACAGGGGTACTCCTACGAGCAGTACTTC

V gene: TRBV11-1
D gene: TRBD1
clone size: -
J gene: TRBJ2-7
CDR3 protein: CASSFRDRVYEQYF
CDR3 DNA: TGTGCCAGCAGCTTCCGGGACAGGGTCTACGAGCAGTACTTC

V gene: TRBV7-9
D gene: -
clone size: once
J gene: TRBJ2-1
CDR3 protein: CASSYYLGGGSYNEQFF
CDR3 DNA: TGTGCCAGCAGCTACTATCTGGGGGGAGGTTCCTACAATGAGCAGTTCTTC

V gene: TRBV6-6
D gene: -
clone size: -
J gene: TRBJ1-5
CDR3 protein: CASSYNGQPQHF
CDR3 DNA: TGTGCCAGCAGTTATAACGGACAGCCCCAGCATTTT

V gene: TRBV9
D gene: -
clone size: -
J gene: TRBJ1-5
CDR3 protein: CASSVEGLSNQPQHF
CDR3 DNA: TGTGCCAGCAGCGTAGAGGGGTTGAGCAATCAGCCCCAGCATTTT

V gene: TRBV4-2
D gene: -
clone size: -
J gene: TRBJ1-1
CDR3 protein: CASSQGVGHTEAFF
CDR3 DNA: TGTGCCAGCAGCCAAGGAGTGGGGCACACTGAAGCTTTCTTT

V gene: TRBV4-1
D gene: -
clone size: once
J gene: TRBJ2-7
CDR3 protein: CASSQDLRASYEQYF
CDR3 DNA: TGTGCCAGCAGCCAAGATCTAAGGGCTTCCTACGAGCAGTACTTC

V gene: TRBV6-4
D gene: TRBD2
clone size: -
J gene: TRBJ2-3
CDR3 protein: CASSETSGGTDTQYF
CDR3 DNA: TGTGCCAGCAGTGAGACTAGCGGGGGCACAGATACGCAGTATTTT

V gene: TRBV28
D gene: TRBD1
clone size: few
J gene: TRBJ2-7
CDR3 protein: CASSIGDRGPYEQYF
CDR3 DNA: TGTGCCAGCAGCATAGGGGACAGGGGCCCCTACGAGCAGTACTTC